This is a list of T cell receptor beta chains from one sample in a study of a mutant IDH1 vaccine in newly diagnosed glioma. Their specific antigens are unknown. Clones were sequenced by immunoSEQ multiplex PCR, and TCRdb holds only the in-frame ones, with some missing. Among 58,000 or so clones listed, about 90% were seen once. The sample in question was PBMCs, obtained from a glioma patient whose treatment included an IDH1 peptide vaccine. The receptors come from a man in his forties or fifties with glioma. Each CDR3 is given with its conserved first and last residue. The D gene is left open where the match is weak. Where a row states a size, it is once, few, many or the class of an expanded clone; other rows omit it.

>TRBJ2-7|-|-|TRBV9
TGTGCCAGCATTTTAGTCTACGAGCAGTACTTC
CASILVYEQYF
>TRBJ2-7|-|-|TRBV10-2
TGCGCCAGCAGGTCGGTGAGGCCGAGCTCCTACGAGCAGTACTTC
CASRSVRPSSYEQYF
>TRBJ2-3|TRBD2|-|TRBV4-3
TGCGCCAGCAGCCTTTCTAGCGGGAGGGCAGATACGCAGTATTTT
CASSLSSGRADTQYF
>TRBJ2-7|-|-|TRBV5-1
TGCGCCAGCAGCTTGGAGGGGGGCGAGCAGTACTTC
CASSLEGGEQYF
>TRBJ2-4|-|-|TRBV7-2
TGTGCCAGCAGCCCCCATCTCCGGACTATTCAGTACTTC
CASSPHLRTIQYF
>TRBJ1-4|-|-|TRBV6-5
TGTGCCAGCAGTGGCCAAAGGACAGTGGGTGAAAAACTGTTTTTT
CASSGQRTVGEKLFF
>TRBJ2-3|-|-|TRBV7-3
TGTGCCAGCAGCTCTCAGGCCCAACAGGGGCAGTATTTT
CASSSQAQQGQYF
>TRBJ2-1|TRBD2|-|TRBV5-4
TGTGCCAGCAGCTCGGCTAGCGGGAGTTTAGGTGAGCAGTTCTTC
CASSSASGSLGEQFF
>TRBJ2-7|TRBD1|-|TRBV5-4
TGTGCCAGCAGCTTCGGAGACAGGGCCTACGAGCAGTACTTC
CASSFGDRAYEQYF
>TRBJ2-4|TRBD2|-|TRBV7-9
TGTGCCAGCAGCTTGCGGGGGGAGGGGCAAAACATTCAGTACTTC
CASSLRGEGQNIQYF
>TRBJ2-7|TRBD1|-|TRBV2
TGTGCCAGCAGTGAACCGGACAGGTCTAGGGACGAGCAGTACTTC
CASSEPDRSRDEQYF
>TRBJ2-5|-|medium-sized|TRBV7-3
TGTGCCAGCAGCTCTGGGACCGGGGAGACCCAGTACTTC
CASSSGTGETQYF
>TRBJ2-5|-|-|TRBV9
TGTGCCAGCAGCGGGGACCAGCGAGGGGAGACCCAGTACTTC
CASSGDQRGETQYF
>TRBJ1-1|-|-|TRBV18
TGTGCCAGCTCACGAGGCCCGGGGACAAACACTGAAGCTTTCTTT
CASSRGPGTNTEAFF
>TRBJ2-3|TRBD2|-|TRBV5-6
TGTGCCAGCAGCCGGGGGGGGAAGATCACAGATACGCAGTATTTT
CASSRGGKITDTQYF
>TRBJ1-5|-|-|TRBV28
TGTGCCAGCAGCCCCTTCTCTTATCAGCCCCAGCATTTT
CASSPFSYQPQHF
>TRBJ1-2|-|-|TRBV18
TGTGCCAGCTCAGAGGGGCAGATGGATGGCTACACCTTC
CASSEGQMDGYTF